The clone carrying this T cell receptor beta chain was detected many times. Its antigen is unknown. V was cut by 5 bases and J by 10 bases, with 18 bases left in between. Germline assignment: CDR1 SEHNR and CDR2 FQNEAQ (reference sequence). This CDR3 has 15 residues. The data belong to a study of T cell repertoires in cytomegalovirus infection. TCRdb itself ran the reads through MiXCR, one entry per CDR3 protein. The sample carries approximately 120,000 distinct CDR3 sequences, under 30% recorded once. The clonotype originates from a human donor in good health (CMV status not recorded). Some clones in this sample may be carry-over from other donors' samples. V gene TRBV7-9 combines with J gene TRBJ1-6, with a weak D call TRBD1 (5 bases). The source material was CD8+ T cells from cultured PBMCs, sampled from culture after CMV antigen stimulation. The CDR3 region has the DNA TGTGCCAGCAGCATCCTTGGGGGAGGAGTGTCACCCCTCCACTTT. Translation gives CASSILGGGVSPLHF.